The 32 T cell receptor beta chains below all came from one sample that was sequenced in a study of blood T cell repertoires in COVID-19. Data came from immunoSEQ multiplex PCR; TCRdb stores just in-frame clones and leaves some out. The table includes some 200,000 clones, 80% detected once. Sequencing used peripheral blood. These receptors were collected from a human donor in a cohort sampled during active COVID-19.

This clone has just one count. The chain links TRBV4-2 to TRBJ2-2; D not certain. This CDR3 is built from 15 residues. Trimming left V 0 bases short and J 4 bases short, with 9 bases between. Germline values: CDR1 LGHNA, CDR2 YNFKEQ. For the CDR3, the DNA is TGTGCCAGCAGCCAAGAAGAGGCCCTCACCGGGGAGCTGTTTTTT. As protein: CASSQEEALTGELFF.

This clone has a single count. CDR3 nucleotide sequence: TGTGCCAGTAGCTCGGTCGGAAACACCATATATTTT. It encodes CASSSVGNTIYF. The gene calls are TRBV19 and TRBJ1-3; no clear D. This CDR3 is 12 amino acids long. Germline V gene sequence: CDR1 LNHDA, CDR2 SQIVND (reference sequence). V lost 6 bases, J lost 4 bases, and 7 bases lay in between.

The chain combines TRBV12-5 with TRBJ2-2; unclear D gene. Germline values: CDR1 LGHNT, CDR2 FRNRAP. The ends were cut back, 3 bases at V and 8 bases at J, with 7 bases in the middle. The CDR3 runs 12 residues. The CDR3 DNA is TGTGCTAGTGGTTTTTTTTCAGGGGAGCTGTTTTTT. Its translation is CASGFFSGELFF.

The V call is TRBV12-5, the J call TRBJ1-2; possibly TRBD1 for D (5 bases). The V end was cut by 7 bases, the J end by 8 bases, with 23 bases between. The CDR3 runs 15 residues. Germline CDR1 LGHNT, CDR2 FRNRAP. CDR3 DNA: TGTGCTAGTGCCCCCACATCGCGGGGGGTCGGGGGCTACACCTTC. Protein product: CASAPTSRGVGGYTF.

For this clone: A junction boundary mismatches the germline segment, possibly from a read error. V usage is TRBV6-6 and J usage is TRBJ1-5; no clear D gene. Germline CDR1 MNHNY, CDR2 SVGAGI (reference sequence). This CDR3 is built from 14 residues. DNA for the CDR3: TGTGCCAGCAGTAACTCCCTGTCTAATCAGCCCCAGCATTTT. Translation: CASSNSLSNQPQHF.

This chain links TRBV3-1 (or the pseudogene TRBV3-2) with TRBJ1-5; D not certain. The ends were cut back, 0 bases at V and 10 bases at J, with 10 bases in the middle. CDR3 length: 13 residues. Germline V gene sequence: CDR1 LGHDT, CDR2 YNNKEL (reference sequence). The CDR3 protein is CASSQDIAEPQHF. The DNA for the CDR3 is TGTGCCAGCAGCCAAGATATCGCGGAACCCCAGCATTTT.

The rearrangement uses TRBV28 and TRBJ1-2; 7 bases are shared with TRBD1. V gave up 4 bases and J gave up 8 bases; unmatched junction bases: 10. Looked up from germline, CDR1 is MDHEN and CDR2 is SYDVKM. The CDR3 sequence is 14 residues long. DNA of the CDR3: TGTGCCAGCAGTTCTGCGACAGGGTTCTGGGGCTACACCTTC. This translates into CASSSATGFWGYTF.

The chain employs TRBV5-1 and TRBJ2-4, with TRBD1 matching 9 bases. Trimming cost V 4 bases and J 7 bases; bases outside gene matches: 3. The CDR3 is 13 amino acids. Germline CDR1 reads SGHRS; CDR2 reads YFSETQ. The CDR3 is CASSEDRGNIQYF. As DNA, the CDR3 is TGCGCCAGCAGCGAGGACAGGGGCAACATTCAGTACTTC.

The rearrangement uses TRBV5-8 and TRBJ1-1; possible D gene TRBD1, 5 bases. The germline V gene has CDR1 SGHTS and CDR2 YDEGEE. V lost 4 bases, J lost 1 base, and 11 bases lay in between. There are 14 residues in the CDR3. In nucleotides, the CDR3 is TGTGCCAGCAGCCCGTGGACAAAGAACACTGAAGCTTTCTTT. The encoded protein is CASSPWTKNTEAFF.

V usage is TRBV3-1 (or the pseudogene TRBV3-2) and J usage is TRBJ1-6; tentative D call: TRBD1 (5 bases). Germline V gives CDR1 LGHDT, CDR2 YNNKEL (reference sequence). V lost 4 bases and J 7 bases, leaving 11 bases between the germline ends. This CDR3 is built from 14 residues. DNA of the CDR3: TGTGCCAGCAGCCGGGACGGGGGGAATTCACCCCTCCACTTT. Its translation: CASSRDGGNSPLHF.

In DNA form, the CDR3 reads TGTGCCAGTACCAGACAGTTTACTGGGGCCAACGTCCTGACTTTC. Protein: CASTRQFTGANVLTF. V gene TRBV19 combines with J gene TRBJ2-6, with TRBD1 as a possible D gene (5 bases). The V gene lost 7 bases and the J gene lost 2 bases, with 12 bases spanning the gap. This CDR3 contains 15 residues. The germline CDR1 and CDR2 sequences are LNHDA and SQIVND (reference sequence).

V is TRBV6-4 and J is TRBJ2-7, with D perhaps TRBD2 (5 bases). CDR1 and CDR2 (germline): MRHNA, SNTAGT. The CDR3 consists of 14 residues. V lost 4 bases, J lost 0 bases, and 10 bases lay in between. CDR3 in amino acids: CASSVSEASYEQYF. The DNA for the CDR3 is TGTGCCAGCAGTGTCTCGGAGGCCTCCTACGAGCAGTACTTC.

The chain couples TRBV2 to TRBJ1-5; D is ambiguous. V lost 8 bases to trimming and J lost 1 base, with 12 bases between them. CDR3 length: 14 amino acids. Germline loops: CDR1 SNHLY, CDR2 FYNNEI. CDR3 bases: TGTGCCAGCTGTCGGGGTTACAGCAATCAGCCCCAGCATTTT. Its protein product is CASCRGYSNQPQHF.

This sequence joins TRBV3-1 (or the pseudogene TRBV3-2) and TRBJ1-1, with TRBD1 identical over 8 bases. J lost 3 bases, V lost 5 bases, and 14 bases had no gene match. CDR3 length: 17 residues. Looked up from germline, CDR1 is LGHDT and CDR2 is YNNKEL (reference sequence). The CDR3: CASSIFGTGRFDTEAFF. The CDR3 DNA follows: TGTGCCAGCAGCATTTTCGGGACAGGCCGTTTTGACACTGAAGCTTTCTTT.

This sequence joins TRBV6-5 and TRBJ1-3; TRBD1 is a possible D gene (5 bases). V was clipped by 8 bases and J by 7 bases, with 15 bases between them. This CDR3 is built from 13 residues. The germline V gene has CDR1 MNHEY and CDR2 SVGAGI. The CDR3 reads CASHSQGSNTIYF. The CDR3 DNA follows: TGTGCCAGCCATTCGCAGGGATCGAACACCATATATTTT.

The gene calls are TRBV7-9 and TRBJ2-7; D is perhaps TRBD2 (7 bases). The CDR3 consists of 14 residues. Germline V CDR1 and CDR2: SEHNR, FQNEAQ (reference sequence). V lost 5 bases to trimming and J lost 5 bases, with 16 bases between them. The CDR3 reads CASSPPGGRNEQYF. Here the CDR3 DNA reads TGTGCCAGCAGCCCACCCGGGGGGCGAAACGAGCAGTACTTC.

The chain recombines TRBV27 with TRBJ2-1, with TRBD2 as a possible D gene (6 bases). The germline V and J ends were trimmed by 4 bases and 4 bases, with 14 bases remaining between them. The length of the CDR3 is 15 residues. Looked up from germline, CDR1 is MNHEY and CDR2 is SMNVEV (reference sequence). Here the CDR3 DNA reads TGTGCCAGCAGTTCGAGGAGGGTTCCATACAATGAGCAGTTCTTC. It yields the protein CASSSRRVPYNEQFF.

This clone was seen just once. This chain uses TRBV7-2 with TRBJ1-6; no clear D. From germline, CDR1 is SGHTA and CDR2 FQGNSA. CDR3 length: 14 amino acids. Trimming cost V 1 base and J 6 bases, with 7 bases left between them. The CDR3 DNA reads as TGTGCCAGCAGCTTAGGGGCAGCTAATTCACCCCTCCACTTT. It is translated as CASSLGAANSPLHF. Drawing the rest from reference TRBV7-2 and TRBJ1-6, the complete variable domain is GAGVSQSPSNKVTEKGKDVELRCDPISGHTALYWYRQSLGQGLEFLIYFQGNSAPDKSGLPSDRFSAERTGGSVSTLTIQRTQQEDSAVYLCASSLGAANSPLHFGNGTRLTVT.

The V and J genes are TRBV4-2 and TRBJ1-2; 7 bases are shared with TRBD1. CDR3 size: 15 residues. V dropped 3 bases and J dropped 5; count of bases not matched to a gene: 9. CDR1 and CDR2 from the germline V gene are LGHNA and YNFKEQ. The CDR3 nucleotides are TGTGCCAGCAGCCATCACCGGGACAGCCTTTATGGCTACACCTTC. Translated: CASSHHRDSLYGYTF.

V and J are TRBV3-1 (or the pseudogene TRBV3-2) and TRBJ2-7, with 7 bases matching TRBD1. The germline V gene encodes CDR1 LGHDT and CDR2 YNNKEL (reference sequence). This CDR3 is built from 15 residues. V gave up 0 bases and J gave up 3 bases; unmatched junction bases: 5. The CDR3 protein is CASSQEQGTNYEQYF. CDR3 DNA sequence: TGTGCCAGCAGCCAAGAACAGGGGACGAACTACGAGCAGTACTTC.

V usage is TRBV5-1 and J usage is TRBJ2-7; 7 bases line up with TRBD2. Germline CDR1 and CDR2: SGHRS and YFSETQ. This CDR3 has 14 amino acids. V gave up 4 bases and J gave up 4 bases; unmatched junction bases: 8. CDR3 amino acids: CASSPREEEYEQYF. For the CDR3, the DNA is TGCGCCAGCAGCCCCCGGGAGGAGGAGTACGAGCAGTACTTC.

The genes are TRBV19 and TRBJ2-7; 9 bases align to TRBD1. From germline, CDR1 is LNHDA and CDR2 SQIVND (reference sequence). The CDR3 consists of 18 residues. V lost 3 bases, J lost 3 bases, and 15 bases stayed unmatched. This chain's CDR3 is CASSMSGTGTHRSYEQYF. DNA for the CDR3: TGTGCCAGTAGTATGAGTGGGACAGGGACTCACAGGAGCTACGAGCAGTACTTC.

This clone was picked up one time. The chain joins TRBV19 to TRBJ2-7; the D gene is possibly TRBD2 (7 bases). The V gene's germline CDR1 is LNHDA and CDR2 SQIVND (reference sequence). This CDR3 comprises 13 residues. With 3 bases removed from V and 6 bases from J, the gap between germline ends came to 12 bases. This CDR3 is CASSIGGPFEQYF. The CDR3 DNA follows: TGTGCCAGTAGTATCGGGGGGCCCTTCGAGCAGTACTTC.

The rearrangement uses TRBV29-1 and TRBJ2-5; weak D call: TRBD2 (5 bases). This CDR3 is built from 13 residues. CDR1 SQVTM and CDR2 ANQGSEA come from the germline V gene. Trimming left V 2 bases short and J 5 bases short, with 12 bases between. The chain's CDR3 is CSVELQRWETQYF. In nucleotides, the CDR3 is TGCAGCGTTGAACTACAGCGGTGGGAGACCCAGTACTTC.

This clone has a handful of counts. The chain's CDR3 is CASSDRGGGQETQYF. CDR3 DNA: TGTGCCAGCAGTGACCGCGGGGGTGGCCAAGAGACCCAGTACTTC. V gene TRBV3-1 (or the pseudogene TRBV3-2) combines with J gene TRBJ2-5; 7 positions agree with TRBD2. The junction had 8 bases not matched to a gene; V was cut back by 6 bases and J by 1 base. Germline V gene data show CDR1 as LGHDT and CDR2 as YNNKEL (reference sequence). The CDR3 extends over 15 amino acids.

This clone has just a few counts. The chain combines TRBV4-2 with TRBJ2-7, with TRBD2 matching 13 bases. Trimming took 1 base from V and 5 from J; bases not matched to a gene: 8. CDR3 length: 17 residues. Germline V CDR1 and CDR2: LGHNA, YNFKEQ. CDR3 coding DNA: TGTGCCAGCAGCCAAGCCCTCCGGACTAGCGGGAGTAACGAGCAGTACTTC. Translated, it gives CASSQALRTSGSNEQYF.

The CDR3 nucleotides read TGTGCCACCAGCAGAGGGACTCCAGACAATCAGCCCCAGCATTTT. As protein: CATSRGTPDNQPQHF. The chain recombines TRBV15 with TRBJ1-5; D is unclear. The V end lost 1 base, the J end lost 3 bases, and 10 bases lay between the germline ends. Germline V gives CDR1 LNHNV, CDR2 YYDKDF (reference sequence). This CDR3 contains 15 residues.

This chain connects TRBV15 to TRBJ1-1; D is unresolved. V dropped 1 base and J dropped 3 bases, with 12 bases sitting between them. Germline lookup yields CDR1 LNHNV and CDR2 YYDKDF (reference sequence). The CDR3 contains 15 residues. The CDR3 DNA follows: TGTGCCACCAGCAGAGGTGCCCGAGGGTACACTGAAGCTTTCTTT. Residues: CATSRGARGYTEAFF. The whole variable domain, filled in from reference TRBV15 and TRBJ1-1, reads DAMVIQNPRYQVTQFGKPVTLSCSQTLNHNVMYWYQQKSSQAPKLLFHYYDKDFNNEADTPDNFQSRRPNTSFCFLDIRSPGLGDTAMYLCATSRGARGYTEAFFGQGTRLTVV.

The chain uses TRBV7-9 and TRBJ1-1, with D tentatively TRBD1 (5 bases). Trimming took off 1 base at V and 6 bases at J, with 6 bases between the two ends. The CDR3 sequence is 12 residues long. CDR1 and CDR2 from the germline V gene are SEHNR and FQNEAQ (reference sequence). Here the CDR3 reads CASSLEGAEAFF. The CDR3 bases are TGTGCCAGCAGCTTAGAAGGGGCTGAAGCTTTCTTT.

The chain joins TRBV5-4 to TRBJ2-3; 9 bases are shared with TRBD2. V lost 3 bases, J lost 1 base, and 6 bases stayed unmatched. Germline V gene data show CDR1 as SGHNT and CDR2 as YYREEE (reference sequence). The CDR3 has 16 amino acids. The CDR3 here is CASSSKRGAGTDTQYF. The CDR3 DNA reads TGTGCCAGCAGCTCCAAGCGGGGGGCCGGCACAGATACGCAGTATTTT.

The rearrangement uses TRBV7-2 and TRBJ2-7; D not certain. The CDR3 extends over 13 amino acids. CDR1 and CDR2 (germline): SGHTA, FQGNSA. V was clipped by 4 bases and J by 2 bases, with 9 bases between them. The CDR3 loop reads CASSSYTPYEQYF. The CDR3 DNA reads TGTGCCAGCAGCTCATATACTCCCTACGAGCAGTACTTC.

Only one count was recorded for this clone. The rearrangement links TRBV28 to TRBJ2-5; 10 bases are shared with TRBD2. V lost 6 bases, J lost 1 base, and 8 bases stayed unmatched. In germline, CDR1 is MDHEN, CDR2 SYDVKM. The CDR3 spans 16 residues. The CDR3 coding sequence is TGTGCCAGCAGCCTACCTCGGACTAGCGGCCAAGAGACCCAGTACTTC. It translates to CASSLPRTSGQETQYF.